This T cell receptor beta chain is drawn from a study of Tregs in tolerant kidney transplant recipients (dated by TCRdb to about 2019). Describing the broader study: Related donors were used in the transplants with nonmyeloablative bone marrow transplantation, and mixed chimerism was transient in the human trials. The study applied TCRbeta sequencing to find donor-specific regulatory T cells before combined kidney and bone marrow transplantation and then followed those same cells after transplant. Paper-wide results and their limitations: In tolerant patients, donor-specific Tregs expanded more than Tregs overall, which suggests antigen-driven rather than nonspecific expansion. Biological reproducibility was not examined directly, but technical replication error appeared to be minimal. The study was limited by small patient numbers, and the findings need validation in larger populations and under other immunosuppression protocols. For some patients the PCR primers changed over time, which made it impossible to compare the samples from those patients at the nucleotide level. Expanding Tregs with activated donor B cells appeared to identify the most biologically relevant and donor-specific TCRbeta repertoire.

Genomic DNA was extracted from sorted cells with the QIAGEN DNeasy Blood and Tissue Kit for TCRbeta CDR3 sequencing. High-throughput TCRbeta CDR3 sequencing, which included PCR amplification with bias correction and internal controls, was done commercially through immunoSEQ. The paper's data handling went like this. Unique productive TCRbeta sequences were defined by CDR3 nucleotide sequence where primers matched, and otherwise by CDR3 amino acid sequence together with Vbeta and Jbeta genes. To correct sorting error, sequences shared between sorted populations at a frequency ratio of 2:1 or less were removed; the rest were assigned to the higher population. Sequences were defined as donor-reactive when expanded at least 5-fold in CFSE-low cells versus unstimulated cells and present at a frequency of at least 0.01% in CFSE-low cells. Repertoire divergence was quantified by Jensen-Shannon divergence calculated from the top 100 TCRbeta sequences ranked by frequency. When a sample had multiple sequencing runs, each run was corrected for sorting error separately and the runs were then pooled. Drawn from immuneACCESS, this table holds only the in-frame rearrangements with V and J called that TCRdb kept. Clones are partly lost; checked studies trace under half to an unresolved V gene and leave the rest unexplained. Clonal size and the V and J genes are those of that table, whereas D and trimming came from the DNA. This sample comprises 60,000 to 70,000 clones, more than 90% of them detected only once. 9.5% to 12% of the sample rests with the top ten.

Details on this clone: Its antigen remains unidentified. No base-level quality is on record; no much larger clone is a single base apart.

The sample's time point label, decoded: blood sample drawn before combined kidney and bone marrow transplant. Thawed PBMCs were FACS-sorted into unstimulated Tregs (CD4+CD25+CD127-), CD4+ non-Tregs (CD4+CD25-), CD4 cells and CD8 cells. Patients were several combined kidney and bone marrow transplant recipients from the ITN036ST trial, and only these trial subjects had samples available. Healthy control blood was processed to PBMCs with a Ficoll density gradient and then cryopreserved, whereas patient PBMCs were collected both before and after transplant. Taken from cysteine to phenylalanine, the CDR3 has 18 residues. Only the CDR3 region is kept as DNA, spanning 54 bases read in frame from base 1. CDR1 and CDR2 were assigned from the germline V gene as MGHRA and YSYEKL. A distance of 20 bases separates the germline ends of V and J, which lose 1 base and 2 bases respectively.

This material consisted of CD8+ T cells from blood, taken before the transplant. This sequence uses TRBV4-1 and TRBJ2-5; a tentative D match to TRBD1 spans 5 bases. This TCR was recovered from a human donor who received a combined kidney and bone marrow transplant. The DNA sequence follows: TGCGCCAGCAGCCAAGGTCTTTCCTTAGGGGCAGGACAAGAGACCCAGTACTTC. This translates into CASSQGLSLGAGQETQYF.